This TCR beta chain came from a study of shared clonotypes between healthy human individuals. Repertoires were generated with immunoSEQ multiplex PCR, while TCRdb's copy carries only in-frame clones and drops some. The sample holds about 980,000 clones; less than 85% are singletons and the top ten take about 1.5%. V was clipped by 6 bases and J by 2 bases, with 10 bases between them. Germline CDR1 reads MNHNY; CDR2 reads SVGAGI (reference sequence). This CDR3 is built from 13 residues. This clone occurred a few times. The chain combines TRBV6-6 with TRBJ1-2; D possibly corresponds to TRBD1 (6 bases). The TCR originated in a man aged 18 to 30 in good health. The sequencing sample was made of memory CD4+ T cells sorted from blood. Described subset: CD45RA-negative fraction. The CDR3 reads CASRDGTNYGYTF. The DNA for the CDR3 is TGTGCCAGCAGGGACGGGACAAACTATGGCTACACCTTC.